This is a list of T cell receptor beta chains from one sample in a study of tumor-infiltrating lymphocytes in primary liver carcinoma. TCRdb re-derived calls from the multiplex PCR reads in MiXCR, one entry per CDR3 protein. The repertoire holds roughly 120,000 distinct CDR3 sequences, around 64% seen once, with 7% to 10% in the top ten. The sequencing sample was made of liver tumor tissue from sampling region 3. These TCRs come from a woman aged 60-75 years with primary liver carcinoma and hepatitis B virus infection. CDR3s include the opening cysteine and the closing phenylalanine or tryptophan. A D gene is named only where the DNA matches it firmly. Where a row states a size, it is once, few, many or the class of an expanded clone; other rows omit it.

TRBV5-5	-	TRBJ1-1	-	CANSFSDTEAFF	TGTGCCAACAGCTTCAGTGACACTGAAGCTTTCTTT
TRBV7-9	-	TRBJ1-1	-	CASSLGTNRATNTEAFF	TGTGCCAGCAGCTTAGGTACGAACCGGGCCACGAACACTGAAGCTTTCTTT
TRBV6-1	once	TRBJ1-5	TRBD1	CVSSDRGTRDRYQSQHF	TGTGTCAGCAGTGATCGCGGGACCCGGGACAGGTATCAGTCCCAGCATTTT
TRBV4-2	many	TRBJ1-6	TRBD1	CASSQDTTGGDSPLHF	TGTGCCAGCAGCCAGGATACGACAGGGGGCGATTCACCCCTCCACTTT
TRBV28	-	TRBJ2-4	TRBD2	CAGRGGKNIQYF	TGTGCCGGCCGGGGGGGCAAAAACATTCAGTACTTC
TRBV29-1	-	TRBJ2-6	-	CSVRGQGSSAANVLTF	TGCAGCGTCCGGGGACAAGGGAGCTCTGCGGCCAACGTCCTGACTTTC
TRBV24-1	-	TRBJ2-1	-	CATSDLIPNLSYNEQFF	TGTGCCACCAGTGATTTGATTCCGAATTTATCCTACAATGAGCAGTTCTTC
TRBV5-1	-	TRBJ1-1	TRBD1	CASSRIQQGANTEAFF	TGCGCCAGCAGCAGAATCCAACAGGGGGCGAACACTGAAGCTTTCTTT
TRBV2	-	TRBJ1-1	-	CASNEAFRNTEAFF	TGTGCCAGCAATGAAGCCTTCAGGAACACTGAAGCTTTCTTT
TRBV7-9	many	TRBJ1-3	-	CASSQTANSGNTIYF	TGTGCCAGCAGCCAGACAGCGAACTCTGGAAACACCATATATTTT
TRBV12-3/TRBV12-4	many	TRBJ2-7	TRBD2	CASSWTSGESYEQYF	TGTGCCAGCAGTTGGACTAGCGGGGAATCCTACGAGCAGTACTTC
TRBV28	-	TRBJ1-1	-	CASSTPTVINTEAFF	TGTGCCAGCAGCACCCCGACAGTCATAAACACTGAAGCTTTCTTT
TRBV11-2	many	TRBJ2-1	-	CASSLLSGPGINNEQFF	TGTGCCAGCAGCTTACTGAGCGGCCCAGGGATCAACAATGAGCAGTTCTTC
TRBV28	-	TRBJ2-7	TRBD2	CANRASGLAGGPYF	TGTGCCAACAGAGCCTCGGGACTAGCGGGAGGGCCGTACTTC
TRBV5-1	few	TRBJ1-1	TRBD1	CASSPSGGWNTEAFF	TGCGCCAGCAGCCCCTCAGGGGGCTGGAACACTGAAGCTTTCTTT
TRBV12-3/TRBV12-4	many	TRBJ1-6	TRBD1	CASSPGTGDSPLHF	TGTGCCAGCAGTCCCGGGACAGGGGATTCACCCCTCCACTTT
TRBV6-1	-	TRBJ2-7	-	CVSSEAGLATYDQYF	TGTGTCAGCAGTGAAGCAGGACTCGCAACCTACGATCAGTACTTC
TRBV11-2	once	TRBJ2-1	-	CASSHPDKGGNEQFF	TGTGCTAGCAGCCATCCCGACAAGGGGGGGAATGAGCAGTTCTTC
TRBV28	-	TRBJ1-6	-	CASSLTRGQRQPSYNSPIHF	TGTGCCAGCAGCCTCACCCGAGGACAGAGACAGCCCTCCTATAATTCACCCATCCACTTT
TRBV5-1	-	TRBJ1-1	-	CASNWGRVNTEAFF	TGCGCCAGCAACTGGGGGAGGGTGAACACTGAAGCTTTCTTT
TRBV6-5	-	TRBJ2-3	TRBD2	CANRGGGLDTQCF	TGTGCCAACAGAGGCGGGGGGCTTGATACGCAGTGTTTT
TRBV11-2	-	TRBJ2-7	-	CASSHTGSKQYF	TGTGCCAGCAGCCATACGGGGTCCAAGCAGTACTTC
TRBV29-1	medium-sized	TRBJ1-1	-	CSADSDTEAFF	TGCAGCGCTGATTCGGACACTGAAGCTTTCTTT
TRBV7-8	many	TRBJ2-1	TRBD2	CASSVEATGGTSYNEQFF	TGTGCCAGCAGCGTGGAAGCGACGGGGGGGACGTCCTACAATGAGCAGTTCTTC
TRBV28	-	TRBJ2-7	-	CASNPGGRPYKQYF	TGTGCCAGCAACCCCGGCGGCAGGCCCTACAAGCAGTACTTC
TRBV10-3	-	TRBJ2-3	TRBD2	CAISESGSGRLTDTQYF	TGTGCAATCAGTGAGAGTGGGAGCGGGAGACTCACAGATACGCAGTATTTT
TRBV24-1	many	TRBJ2-1	TRBD2	CATSDPGTSGRNGYNEQFF	TGTGCCACCAGTGACCCTGGGACTAGCGGGAGAAACGGCTACAATGAGCAGTTCTTC
TRBV4-2	-	TRBJ2-7	-	CASSPEGEEQYF	TGTGCCAGTAGCCCAGAAGGGGAAGAGCAGTACTTC
TRBV28	-	TRBJ2-3	-	CASSWGSTDTLYF	TGTGCCAGCAGTTGGGGCAGCACAGATACGCTGTATTTT
TRBV11-3	-	TRBJ2-1	TRBD2	CASTLCHGGRAGYNEQFF	TGTGCCAGCACCTTATGTCATGGCGGGAGGGCCGGCTACAATGAGCAGTTCTTC
TRBV19	-	TRBJ2-5	-	CASSMGLFQEIQYF	TGTGCCAGTAGTATGGGACTCTTCCAAGAGATCCAGTACTTC
TRBV11-2	-	TRBJ2-2	-	CASSLEVEVAPGSRFF	-
TRBV12-3/TRBV12-4	many	TRBJ2-3	-	CASSLGRGITDTQYF	TGTGCCAGCAGTTTGGGACGAGGGATCACAGATACGCAGTATTTT
TRBV4-2	-	TRBJ2-7	TRBD2	CVSSPWWGGSSYEQYF	TGTGTCAGCAGCCCCTGGTGGGGCGGGAGCTCCTACGAGCAGTACTTC
TRBV11-2	medium-sized	TRBJ2-3	-	CASSPDWARTDTQYF	TGTGCCAGCAGCCCCGATTGGGCTCGCACAGATACGCAGTATTTT
TRBV29-1	many	TRBJ1-1	-	CSAPTGTNTEAFF	TGCAGCGCTCCGACCGGAACGAACACTGAAGCTTTCTTT
TRBV6-1	many	TRBJ1-2	-	CASSKIGGYGYTF	TGTGCCAGCAGTAAAATAGGGGGCTATGGCTACACCTTC
TRBV30	few	TRBJ1-1	-	CAWSVGHHTEAFF	TGTGCCTGGAGTGTAGGACACCACACTGAAGCTTTCTTT
TRBV28	-	TRBJ1-1	-	CASSLVSEVMNIEAFF	TGTGCCAGCAGTTTAGTATCTGAGGTGATGAACATTGAAGCTTTCTTT
TRBV20-1	few	TRBJ1-1	-	CSARGPINTEAFF	TGCAGTGCCAGAGGGCCGATAAACACTGAAGCTTTCTTT
TRBV13	-	TRBJ2-3	-	CASSQELRRGSTGTQYF	TGTGCCAGCAGCCAAGAGCTCCGGAGGGGGAGTACAGGTACGCAGTATTTT
TRBV11-2	-	TRBJ1-1	-	CASNSKETEAFF	TGTGCCAGCAACTCTAAAGAGACTGAAGCTTTCTTT
TRBV19	-	TRBJ2-5	TRBD1	CASKPTGVQETQYF	TGTGCCAGCAAACCGACAGGGGTACAAGAGACCCAGTACTTC
TRBV5-1	-	TRBJ2-1	TRBD2	CASSLGASGYIEQFF	TGCGCCAGCAGCTTGGGGGCTAGCGGTTACATTGAGCAGTTCTTC
TRBV11-1	-	TRBJ2-3	TRBD2	CASSPSGRRMHTQYF	TGTGCCAGCAGCCCTAGCGGGAGGCGTATGCATACGCAGTACTTT
TRBV10-2	many	TRBJ2-2	-	CASRQPGDTGELFF	TGCGCCAGCAGACAACCAGGGGACACCGGGGAGCTGTTTTTT
TRBV12-3/TRBV12-4	many	TRBJ1-6	-	CASRGIRNSPLHF	TGTGCCAGCAGGGGGATCCGAAATTCACCCCTCCACTTT
TRBV11-3	-	TRBJ1-1	-	CTSSLPEALNSEAFF	TGTACCAGCAGCCTACCTGAAGCACTGAACAGTGAAGCTTTCTTT
TRBV4-1	many	TRBJ2-7	TRBD2	CASSLSSNRGLAGGGNYEQYF	TGCGCCAGCAGCCTCTCTTCTAACAGGGGACTAGCGGGAGGTGGTAATTACGAGCAGTACTTC
TRBV7-9	many	TRBJ2-1	-	CASSTTSTEQFF	TGTGCCAGCAGCACCACGTCCACTGAGCAGTTCTTC
TRBV11-2	-	TRBJ1-3	-	CASTPEALGNTICF	TGTGCCAGTACTCCGGAGGCCCTTGGAAACACCATATGTTTT
TRBV11-2	-	TRBJ2-5	-	CASSQTQEIQHF	TGTGCCAGCAGCCAGACACAAGAGATCCAGCACTTC
TRBV11-2	once	TRBJ1-6	TRBD1	CASNLFGTANSPLHF	TGTGCCAGCAACCTCTTCGGGACAGCTAATTCACCCCTCCACTTT
TRBV5-6	few	TRBJ2-2	TRBD2	CASSFQLAGPVTGELFF	TGTGCCAGCAGCTTCCAACTAGCGGGGCCCGTGACCGGGGAGCTGTTTTTT
TRBV6-1	many	TRBJ1-1	-	CASRGTLWYAEAFF	TGTGCCAGCAGGGGTACTCTATGGTACGCTGAAGCTTTCTTT
TRBV6-6	many	TRBJ2-7	TRBD2	CASSSGTRTYEQYF	TGTGCCAGCAGTAGCGGGACTAGGACCTACGAGCAGTACTTC
TRBV11-1	-	TRBJ2-3	-	CAISLRHREGVSHF	TGTGCCATCAGCTTAAGGCATCGTGAGGGAGTGTCTCACTTT
TRBV29-1	-	TRBJ2-3	-	CNVDGPKGTGTQYF	TGCAACGTTGATGGTCCAAAGGGCACAGGTACGCAGTATTTT
TRBV11-2	-	TRBJ2-7	TRBD2	CTSSLTSGSYEKYF	TGTACCAGTAGCTTGACTAGCGGGAGTTACGAGAAGTACTTC